The following is a TCR beta chain sequence with its context. Its antigen is not yet known. No much larger clone is present one base from it, and per-base qualities are unavailable. The sample comes from a study of blood T cell repertoires in COVID-19 (dated by TCRdb to between 2020 and 2021). About the investigation overall: The collaborator samples originated in the United States, Italy and Spain and spanned the acute and convalescent phases of COVID-19. The prospective study material was composed of cDNA or gDNA derived from T cells, B-cell-depleted T cells, or PBMCs. Deeply sampled blood TCRbeta repertoires from subjects exposed to, actively infected with, or recovered from COVID-19 were included in the dataset. The repertoires were released in a freely available public database intended as a resource for research on the immune response to SARS-CoV-2. Samples were obtained from the ongoing ImmuneRACE study (first 160 participants) and from some 1,300 subjects provided by 6 global collaborators. Sample metadata almost always included a de-identified subject ID, COVID-19 status, age in years and sex. Where available, HLA class I and class II types were taken from metadata supplied by the sample provider and were not determined by assay-based typing. The research as a whole found: The amount of clinical and demographic metadata varied by source and participant and was provided uncurated.

In the prospective study, participants were about 18 to 95 years old, resided in fewer than 25 geographic areas of the United States, and were enrolled through a virtual design. In the prospective study, participants were assigned to cohorts based on the clinical history participants reported in a screening survey and a study questionnaire. For ImmuneRACE Cohort 3, a participant was defined as recovered based on two consecutive negative NP/OP PCR tests, clearance by a healthcare professional, or resolution of symptoms. Each participant in the prospective study had whole blood, serum and a nasopharyngeal or oropharyngeal swab collected by mobile phlebotomists. Additional blood draws and questionnaires over an approximately 2-month period could optionally be provided by prospective study participants. Blood samples from the prospective study were shipped frozen or at room temperature prior to DNA extraction.

The V and J ends are trimmed by 2 bases and 6 bases, leaving 11 bases between them. CDR1 and CDR2 (LNHDA, SQIVND) derive from the germline V gene (reference sequence). Measured from the cysteine to the phenylalanine, the CDR3 is 15 residues long. Only the CDR3 part of the read is kept: 45 bases, read in frame from the first base. TCRbeta CDR3 regions were amplified from genomic DNA by means of the immunoSEQ Assay, a bias-controlled multiplex PCR. Turning to the authors' computational methods: Within the assay, amplification of reference gene primers was used to estimate how many nucleated cells each sample contained. To quantify the absolute abundance of each unique TCRbeta CDR3 rearrangement, sequence reads were collapsed and filtered. For each sample, productive Simpson clonality was calculated by taking the square root of Simpson's diversity index across productive rearrangements. As stored in TCRdb, this immuneACCESS dataset retains in-frame rearrangements with V and J assigned. A fraction of the clones does not appear; measured against another copy, unresolved V genes explain less than half of the discrepancy, and the remainder lacks a known reason. That table furnishes V, J and clone size, whereas the DNA furnished D and trimming. For this sample there are about 300,000 clones; over 75% appear just once. The leading ten clones occupy approximately 4.1% of the sample.

Sequencing input: PBMCs or T cells enriched from blood (not recorded which). This sequence uses TRBV19 and TRBJ1-6; a tentative D call is TRBD1 (6 bases match). The receptor comes from a man under 40 who had recovered from COVID-19. DNA sequence: TGTGCCAGTAGTATACGCCAGGACAGTAATTCACCCCTCCACTTT. Its coded protein is CASSIRQDSNSPLHF.